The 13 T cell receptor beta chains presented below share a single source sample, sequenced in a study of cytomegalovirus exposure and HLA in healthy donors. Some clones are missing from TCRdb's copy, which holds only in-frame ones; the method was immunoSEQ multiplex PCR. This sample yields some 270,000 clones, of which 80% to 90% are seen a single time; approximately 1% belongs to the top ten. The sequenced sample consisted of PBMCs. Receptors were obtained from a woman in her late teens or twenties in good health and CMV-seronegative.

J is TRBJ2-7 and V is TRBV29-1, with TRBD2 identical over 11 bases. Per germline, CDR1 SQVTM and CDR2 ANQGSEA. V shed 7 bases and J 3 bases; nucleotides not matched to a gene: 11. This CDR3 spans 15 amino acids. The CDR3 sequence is CSALILAGGRYEQYF. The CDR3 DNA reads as TGCAGCGCGCTAATTCTAGCGGGAGGCCGCTACGAGCAGTACTTC.

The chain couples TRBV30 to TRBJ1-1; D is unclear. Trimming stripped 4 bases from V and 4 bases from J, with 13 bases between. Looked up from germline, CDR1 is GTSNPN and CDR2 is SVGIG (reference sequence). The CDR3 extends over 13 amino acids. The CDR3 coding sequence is TGTGCCTGGACTCCGGTGAGAGGCACTGAAGCTTTCTTT. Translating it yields CAWTPVRGTEAFF. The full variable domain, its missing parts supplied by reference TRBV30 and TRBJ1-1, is SQTIHQWPATLVQPVGSPLSLECTVEGTSNPNLYWYRQAAGRGLQLLFYSVGIGQISSEVPQNLSASRPQDRQFILSSKKLLLSDSGFYLCAWTPVRGTEAFFGQGTRLTVV.

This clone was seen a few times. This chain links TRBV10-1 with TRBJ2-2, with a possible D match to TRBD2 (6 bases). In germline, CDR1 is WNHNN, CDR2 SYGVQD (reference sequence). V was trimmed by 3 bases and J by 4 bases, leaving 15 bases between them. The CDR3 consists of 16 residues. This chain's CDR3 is CASSDGGKSGTGELFF. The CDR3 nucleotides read TGCGCCAGCAGTGACGGCGGGAAGTCGGGCACCGGGGAGCTGTTTTTT.

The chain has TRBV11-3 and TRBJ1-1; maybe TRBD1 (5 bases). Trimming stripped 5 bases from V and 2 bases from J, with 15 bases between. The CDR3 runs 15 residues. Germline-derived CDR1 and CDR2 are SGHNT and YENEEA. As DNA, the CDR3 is TGTGCCAGCAGCCTAACGTTGACAGTAAACACTGAAGCTTTCTTT. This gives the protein CASSLTLTVNTEAFF.

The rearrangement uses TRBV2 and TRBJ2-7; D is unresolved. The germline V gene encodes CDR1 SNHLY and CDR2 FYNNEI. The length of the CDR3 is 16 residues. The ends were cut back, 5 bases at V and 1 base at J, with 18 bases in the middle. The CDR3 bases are TGTGCCAGCAGTTACCCCGGTCGAACAGAATCCTACGAGCAGTACTTC. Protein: CASSYPGRTESYEQYF.

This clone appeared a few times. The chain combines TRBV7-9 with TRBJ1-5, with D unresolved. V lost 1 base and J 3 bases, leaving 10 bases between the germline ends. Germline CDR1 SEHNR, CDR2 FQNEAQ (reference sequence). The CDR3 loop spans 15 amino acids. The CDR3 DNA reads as TGTGCCAGCAGCTTAGGTTTTAGCCCCAATCAGCCCCAGCATTTT. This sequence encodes CASSLGFSPNQPQHF.

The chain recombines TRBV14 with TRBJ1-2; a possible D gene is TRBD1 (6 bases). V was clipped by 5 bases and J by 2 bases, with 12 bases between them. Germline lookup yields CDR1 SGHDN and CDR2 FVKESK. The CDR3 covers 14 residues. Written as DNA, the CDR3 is TGTGCCAGCAGCTCTCTTACAGGGAACTATGGCTACACCTTC. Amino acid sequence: CASSSLTGNYGYTF. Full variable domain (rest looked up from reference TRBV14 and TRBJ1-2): EAGVTQFPSHSVIEKGQTVTLRCDPISGHDNLYWYRRVMGKEIKFLLHFVKESKQDESGMPNNRFLAERTGGTYSTLKVQPAELEDSGVYFCASSSLTGNYGYTFGSGTRLTVV.

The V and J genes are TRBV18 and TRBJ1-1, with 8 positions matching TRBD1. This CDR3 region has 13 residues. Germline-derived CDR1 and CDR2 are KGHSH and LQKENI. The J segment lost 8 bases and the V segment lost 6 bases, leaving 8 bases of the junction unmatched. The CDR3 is CASSPNRDREAFF. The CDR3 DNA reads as TGTGCCAGCTCGCCAAACCGGGACAGGGAAGCTTTCTTT.

CDR3 sequence: CASSNRGDYGYTF. The CDR3 DNA reads as TGTGCCAGCAGCAACAGGGGTGACTATGGCTACACCTTC. The chain joins TRBV7-6 to TRBJ1-2, with 7 bases that match TRBD1. CDR3 size: 13 residues. The V and J ends lost 5 bases and 3 bases, in that order; junction bases with no gene match: 3. Germline V CDR1 and CDR2: SGHVS, FNYEAQ.

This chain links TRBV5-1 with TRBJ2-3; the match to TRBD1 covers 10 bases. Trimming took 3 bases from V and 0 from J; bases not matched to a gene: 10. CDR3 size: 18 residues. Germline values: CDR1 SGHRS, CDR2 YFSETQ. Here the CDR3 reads CASSWAGTGVESTDTQYF. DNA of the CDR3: TGCGCCAGCAGCTGGGCCGGGACAGGGGTCGAGAGCACAGATACGCAGTATTTT.

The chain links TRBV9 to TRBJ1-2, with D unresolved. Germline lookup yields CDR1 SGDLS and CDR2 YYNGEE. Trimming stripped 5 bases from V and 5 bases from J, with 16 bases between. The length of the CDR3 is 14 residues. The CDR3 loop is CASRKSLGAYGYTF. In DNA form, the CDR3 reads TGTGCCAGCAGAAAAAGTCTGGGAGCTTATGGCTACACCTTC.

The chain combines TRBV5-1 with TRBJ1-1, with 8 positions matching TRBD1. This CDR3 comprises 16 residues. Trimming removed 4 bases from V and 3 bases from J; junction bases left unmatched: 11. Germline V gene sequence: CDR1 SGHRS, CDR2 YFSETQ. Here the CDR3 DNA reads TGCGCCAGCAGCGTGGACCGCGGGACAGGAGACACTGAAGCTTTCTTT. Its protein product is CASSVDRGTGDTEAFF.

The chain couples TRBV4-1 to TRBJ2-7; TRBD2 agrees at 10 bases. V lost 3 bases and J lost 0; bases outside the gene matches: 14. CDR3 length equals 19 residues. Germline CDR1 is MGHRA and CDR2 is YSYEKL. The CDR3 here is CASSQTSGTSARSSYEQYF. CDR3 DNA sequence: TGCGCCAGCAGCCAGACCTCCGGGACTAGCGCAAGGAGCTCCTACGAGCAGTACTTC.